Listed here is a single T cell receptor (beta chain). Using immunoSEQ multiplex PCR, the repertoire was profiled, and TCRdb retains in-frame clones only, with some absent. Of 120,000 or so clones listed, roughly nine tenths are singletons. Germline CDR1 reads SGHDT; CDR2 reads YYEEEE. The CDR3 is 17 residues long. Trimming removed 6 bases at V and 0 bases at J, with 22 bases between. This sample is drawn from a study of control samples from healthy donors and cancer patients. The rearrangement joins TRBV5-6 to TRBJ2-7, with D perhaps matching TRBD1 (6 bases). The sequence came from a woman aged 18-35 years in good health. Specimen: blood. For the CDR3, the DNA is TGTGCCAGCACCCCAGGGTGGGGGCGCCATTCCTCCTACGAGCAGTACTTC. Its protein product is CASTPGWGRHSSYEQYF.